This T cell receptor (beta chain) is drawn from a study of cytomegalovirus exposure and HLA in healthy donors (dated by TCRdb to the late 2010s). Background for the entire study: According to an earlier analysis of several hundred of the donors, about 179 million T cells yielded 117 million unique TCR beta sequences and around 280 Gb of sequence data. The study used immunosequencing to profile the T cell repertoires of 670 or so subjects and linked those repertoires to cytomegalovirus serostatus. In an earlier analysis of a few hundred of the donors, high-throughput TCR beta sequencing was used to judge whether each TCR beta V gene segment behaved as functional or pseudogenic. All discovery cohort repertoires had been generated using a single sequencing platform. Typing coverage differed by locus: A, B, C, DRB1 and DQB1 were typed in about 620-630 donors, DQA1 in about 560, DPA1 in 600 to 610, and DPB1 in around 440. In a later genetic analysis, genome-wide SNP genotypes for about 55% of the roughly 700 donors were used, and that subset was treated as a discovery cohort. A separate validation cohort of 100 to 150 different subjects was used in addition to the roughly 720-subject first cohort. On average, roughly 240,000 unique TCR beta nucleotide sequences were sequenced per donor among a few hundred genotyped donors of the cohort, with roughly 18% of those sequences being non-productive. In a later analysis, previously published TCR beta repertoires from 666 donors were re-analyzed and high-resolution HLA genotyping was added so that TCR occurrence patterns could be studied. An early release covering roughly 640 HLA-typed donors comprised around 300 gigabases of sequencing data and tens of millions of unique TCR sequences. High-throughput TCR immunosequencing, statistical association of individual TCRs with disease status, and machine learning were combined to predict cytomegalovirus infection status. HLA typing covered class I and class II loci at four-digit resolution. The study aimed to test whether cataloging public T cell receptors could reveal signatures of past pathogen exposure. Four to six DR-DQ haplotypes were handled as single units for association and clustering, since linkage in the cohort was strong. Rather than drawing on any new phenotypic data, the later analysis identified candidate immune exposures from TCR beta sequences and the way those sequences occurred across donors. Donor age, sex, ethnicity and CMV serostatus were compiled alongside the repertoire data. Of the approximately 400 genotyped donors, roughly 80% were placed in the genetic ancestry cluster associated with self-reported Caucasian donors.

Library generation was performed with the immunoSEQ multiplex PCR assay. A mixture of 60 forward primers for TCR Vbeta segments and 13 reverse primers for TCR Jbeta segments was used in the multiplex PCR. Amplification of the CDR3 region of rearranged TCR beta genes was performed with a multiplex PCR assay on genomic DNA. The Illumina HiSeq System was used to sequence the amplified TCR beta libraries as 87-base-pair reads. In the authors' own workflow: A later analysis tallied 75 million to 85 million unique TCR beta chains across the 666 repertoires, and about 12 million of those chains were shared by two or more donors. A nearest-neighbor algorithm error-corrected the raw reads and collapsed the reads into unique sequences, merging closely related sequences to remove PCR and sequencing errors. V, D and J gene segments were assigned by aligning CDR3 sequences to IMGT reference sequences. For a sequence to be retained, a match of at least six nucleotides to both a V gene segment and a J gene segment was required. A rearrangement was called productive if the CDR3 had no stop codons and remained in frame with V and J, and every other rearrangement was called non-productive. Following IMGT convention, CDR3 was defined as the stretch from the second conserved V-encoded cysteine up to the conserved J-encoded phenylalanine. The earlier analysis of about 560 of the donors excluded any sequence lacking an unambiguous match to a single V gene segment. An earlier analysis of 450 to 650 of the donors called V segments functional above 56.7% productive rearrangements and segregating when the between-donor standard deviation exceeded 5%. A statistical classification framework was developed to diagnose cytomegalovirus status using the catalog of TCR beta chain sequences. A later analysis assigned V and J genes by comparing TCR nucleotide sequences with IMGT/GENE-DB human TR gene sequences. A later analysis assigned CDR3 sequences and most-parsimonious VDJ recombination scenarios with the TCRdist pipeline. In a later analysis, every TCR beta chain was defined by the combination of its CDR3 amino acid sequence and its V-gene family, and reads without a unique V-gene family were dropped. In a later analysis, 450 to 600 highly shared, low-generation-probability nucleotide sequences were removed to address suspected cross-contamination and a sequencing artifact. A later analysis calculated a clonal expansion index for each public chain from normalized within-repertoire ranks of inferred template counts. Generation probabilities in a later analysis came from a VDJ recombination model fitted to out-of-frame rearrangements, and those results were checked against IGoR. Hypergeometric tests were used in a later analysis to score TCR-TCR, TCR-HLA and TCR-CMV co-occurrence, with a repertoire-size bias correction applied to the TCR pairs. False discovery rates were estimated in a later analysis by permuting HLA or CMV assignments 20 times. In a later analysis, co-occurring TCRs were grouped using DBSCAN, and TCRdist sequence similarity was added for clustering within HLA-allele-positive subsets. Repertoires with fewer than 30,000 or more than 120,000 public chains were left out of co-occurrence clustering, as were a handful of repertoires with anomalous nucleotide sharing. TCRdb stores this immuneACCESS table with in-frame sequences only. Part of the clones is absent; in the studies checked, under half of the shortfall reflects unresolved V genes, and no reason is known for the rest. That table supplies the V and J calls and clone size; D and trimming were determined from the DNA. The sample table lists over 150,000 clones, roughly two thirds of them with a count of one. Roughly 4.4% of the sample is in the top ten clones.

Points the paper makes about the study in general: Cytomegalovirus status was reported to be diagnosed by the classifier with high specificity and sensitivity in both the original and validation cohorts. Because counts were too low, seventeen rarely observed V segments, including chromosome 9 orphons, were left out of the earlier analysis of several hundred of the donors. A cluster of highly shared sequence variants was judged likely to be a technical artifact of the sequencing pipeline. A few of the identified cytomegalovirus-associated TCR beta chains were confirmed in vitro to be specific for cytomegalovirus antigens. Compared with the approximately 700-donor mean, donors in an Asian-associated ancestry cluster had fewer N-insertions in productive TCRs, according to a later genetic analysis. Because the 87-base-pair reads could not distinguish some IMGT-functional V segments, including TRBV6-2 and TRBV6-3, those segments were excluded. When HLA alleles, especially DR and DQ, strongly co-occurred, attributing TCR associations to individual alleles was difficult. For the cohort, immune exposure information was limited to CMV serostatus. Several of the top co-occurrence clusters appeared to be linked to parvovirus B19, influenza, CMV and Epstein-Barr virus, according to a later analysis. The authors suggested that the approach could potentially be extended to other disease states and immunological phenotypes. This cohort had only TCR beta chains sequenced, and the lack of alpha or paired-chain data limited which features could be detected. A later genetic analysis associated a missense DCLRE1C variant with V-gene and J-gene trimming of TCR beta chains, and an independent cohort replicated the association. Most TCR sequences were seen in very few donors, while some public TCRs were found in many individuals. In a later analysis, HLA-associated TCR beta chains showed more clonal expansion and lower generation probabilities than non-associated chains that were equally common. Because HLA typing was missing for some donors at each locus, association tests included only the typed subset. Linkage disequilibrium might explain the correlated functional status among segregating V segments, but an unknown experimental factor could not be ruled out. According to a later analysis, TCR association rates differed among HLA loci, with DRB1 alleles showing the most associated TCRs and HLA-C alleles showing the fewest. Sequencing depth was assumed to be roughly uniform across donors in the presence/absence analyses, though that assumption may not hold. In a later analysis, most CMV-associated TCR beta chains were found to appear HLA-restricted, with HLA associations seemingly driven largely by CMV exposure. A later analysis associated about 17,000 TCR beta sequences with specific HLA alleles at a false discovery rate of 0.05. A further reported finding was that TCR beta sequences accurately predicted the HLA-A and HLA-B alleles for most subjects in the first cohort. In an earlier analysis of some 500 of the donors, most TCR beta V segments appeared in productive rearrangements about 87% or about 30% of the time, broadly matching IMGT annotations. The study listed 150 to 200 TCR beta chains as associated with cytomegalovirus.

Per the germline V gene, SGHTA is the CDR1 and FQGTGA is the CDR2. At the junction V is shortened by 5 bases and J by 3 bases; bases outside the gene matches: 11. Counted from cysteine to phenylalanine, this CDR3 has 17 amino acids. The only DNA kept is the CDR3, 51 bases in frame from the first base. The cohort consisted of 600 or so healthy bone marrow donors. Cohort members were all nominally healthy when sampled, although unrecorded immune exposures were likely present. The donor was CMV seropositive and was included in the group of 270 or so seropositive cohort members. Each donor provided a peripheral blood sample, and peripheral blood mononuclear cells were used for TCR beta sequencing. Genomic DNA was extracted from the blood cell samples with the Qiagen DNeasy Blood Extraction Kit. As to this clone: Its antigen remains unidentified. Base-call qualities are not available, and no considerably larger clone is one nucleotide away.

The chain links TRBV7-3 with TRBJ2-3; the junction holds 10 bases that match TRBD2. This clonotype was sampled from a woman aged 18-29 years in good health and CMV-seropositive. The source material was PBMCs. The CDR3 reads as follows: CASSLLGLAETTDTQYF. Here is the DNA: TGTGCCAGCAGCCTACTCGGACTAGCGGAGACAACAGATACGCAGTATTTT.